One sample yielded the 22 T cell receptor beta chains listed below, sequenced in a study of blood T cell repertoires in COVID-19. The repertoire was sequenced with immunoSEQ multiplex PCR; TCRdb's copy has only in-frame clones and lacks some. The sample has 84,000 or so clones; around four fifths are singletons. The sample taken for sequencing was peripheral blood. The source is a woman in her sixties or seventies with active or convalescent COVID-19.

The chain uses TRBV6-5 and TRBJ1-2, with 8 nucleotides matching TRBD1. Germline-derived CDR1 and CDR2 are MNHEY and SVGAGI. Germline trimming cut 6 bases from V and 8 bases from J; bases unmatched to any gene: 8. The CDR3 consists of 13 residues. The CDR3 sequence: CASRPGQGGGYTF. CDR3 in DNA: TGTGCCAGCAGACCAGGACAGGGCGGCGGCTACACCTTC.

The chain recombines TRBV6-1 with TRBJ2-5, with 11 nucleotides matching TRBD2. The CDR3 totals 15 residues. The germline gives CDR1 MNHNS, CDR2 SASEGT. The J segment lost 4 bases and the V segment lost 3 bases, leaving 4 bases of the junction unmatched. The CDR3 sequence: CASSELAGGPETQYF. The CDR3 DNA reads TGTGCCAGCAGTGAGCTAGCGGGGGGCCCAGAGACCCAGTACTTC.

This chain links TRBV11-3 with TRBJ2-2; D remains ambiguous. V lost 0 bases and J lost 1, with 12 bases in between. The germline gives CDR1 SGHNT, CDR2 YENEEA. The CDR3 contains 17 residues. Here the CDR3 reads CASSLDLGPLNTGELFF. DNA of the CDR3: TGTGCCAGCAGCTTAGATCTGGGCCCCTTGAACACCGGGGAGCTGTTTTTT.

CDR3 loop: CASFDSLLPFQETQYF. Here the CDR3 DNA reads TGTGCCAGTTTCGACAGCCTCTTACCTTTCCAAGAGACCCAGTACTTC. The J gene is TRBJ2-5, the V gene TRBV3-1 (or the pseudogene TRBV3-2), with D tentatively TRBD1 (5 bases). The ends were cut back, 9 bases at V and 1 base at J, with 21 bases in the middle. CDR3 length: 16 amino acids. Germline values: CDR1 LGHDT, CDR2 YNNKEL (reference sequence).

The rearrangement joins TRBV6-5 to TRBJ2-2; weak D call: TRBD1 (6 bases). The CDR3 has 14 residues. Germline CDR1 MNHEY, CDR2 SVGAGI. V lost 8 bases, J lost 1 base, and 11 bases lay in between. The CDR3 sequence: CASRDRMNTGELFF. The CDR3 DNA follows: TGTGCCAGCCGAGACAGGATGAACACCGGGGAGCTGTTTTTT.

The V gene is TRBV5-4, the J gene TRBJ1-1, with a possible D match to TRBD1 (5 bases). Germline CDR1 and CDR2: SGHNT and YYREEE (reference sequence). Trimming took 3 bases from V and 7 from J, leaving 7 bases between them. This CDR3 region has 11 residues. CDR3 residues: CASSSDNEAFF. CDR3 coding DNA: TGTGCCAGCAGCTCGGACAATGAAGCTTTCTTT.

The V call is TRBV3-1 (or the pseudogene TRBV3-2), the J call TRBJ2-5, with 10 bases that match TRBD2. Looked up from germline, CDR1 is LGHDT and CDR2 is YNNKEL (reference sequence). The CDR3 runs to 16 residues. The trim removed 3 bases at V and 7 bases at J, leaving 11 bases unmatched. This chain's CDR3 is CASSQDGLAVPGTQYF. The CDR3 nucleotides read TGTGCCAGCAGCCAGGATGGACTAGCGGTACCTGGGACCCAGTACTTC.

The CDR3 bases are TGTGCCAGCAGCCTCCGGGACAGGGATAACTATGGCTACACCTTC. Protein product: CASSLRDRDNYGYTF. The J gene is TRBJ1-2, the V gene TRBV5-5; 9 positions match TRBD1. The germline V gene encodes CDR1 SGHKS and CDR2 YYEKEE (reference sequence). The CDR3 covers 15 residues. V lost 4 bases and J lost 1; bases outside the gene matches: 5.

The chain couples TRBV5-6 to TRBJ2-1, with D possibly being TRBD2 (6 bases). Germline lookup yields CDR1 SGHDT and CDR2 YYEEEE. The V end lost 4 bases, the J end lost 7 bases, and 12 bases lay between the germline ends. The CDR3 loop spans 13 amino acids. The CDR3 coding sequence is TGTGCCAGCAGCGCGGGACTCCTTAATGAGCAGTTCTTC. Amino acid sequence: CASSAGLLNEQFF. Together with reference TRBV5-6 and TRBJ2-1, the CDR3 gives the full variable domain: DAGVTQSPTHLIKTRGQQVTLRCSPKSGHDTVSWYQQALGQGPQFIFQYYEEEERQRGNFPDRFSGHQFPNYSSELNVNALLLGDSALYLCASSAGLLNEQFFGPGTRLTVL.

The chain is built from TRBV7-2 and TRBJ2-3; D is possibly TRBD2 (6 bases). V lost 5 bases and J lost 2, with 14 bases in between. The CDR3 totals 15 residues. Germline CDR1 and CDR2: SGHTA and FQGNSA. CDR3 amino acids: CASSPQRALTDTQYF. The CDR3 coding sequence is TGTGCCAGCAGCCCTCAGCGGGCCCTCACAGATACGCAGTATTTT.

Comment on this clone: With a much larger clone just one base away, this may be a read error. The rearrangement uses TRBV2 and TRBJ1-5; weak D call: TRBD1 (5 bases). This CDR3 has 14 residues. In germline, CDR1 is SNHLY, CDR2 FYNNEI. CDR3 sequence: CAGSVSGKDQPQHF. The CDR3 DNA is TGTGCCGGCAGTGTATCAGGGAAGGATCAGCCCCAGCATTTT.

This rearrangement joins TRBV7-2 to TRBJ1-2, with 7 bases identical to TRBD1. V gave up 2 bases and J gave up 3 bases; unmatched junction bases: 6. The CDR3 covers 15 residues. The germline CDR1 and CDR2 sequences are SGHTA and FQGNSA. The CDR3 spells CASSLTGAEDYGYTF. The CDR3 DNA follows: TGTGCCAGCAGCTTAACAGGGGCGGAGGACTATGGCTACACCTTC.

The rearrangement uses TRBV2 and TRBJ1-4; 10 positions agree with TRBD1. The CDR3 loop spans 15 amino acids. In germline, CDR1 is SNHLY, CDR2 FYNNEI. The V and J ends lost 0 bases and 7 bases, in that order; junction bases with no gene match: 2. DNA for the CDR3: TGTGCCAGCAGTGAAGCCGGGACAGGGGTTGAAAAACTGTTTTTT. Translating it yields CASSEAGTGVEKLFF.

This clone appeared a few times. J is TRBJ1-1 and V is TRBV2; D remains unclear. The CDR3 length is 15 residues. Per the germline V gene, CDR1 is SNHLY and CDR2 is FYNNEI. Trimming stripped 6 bases from V and 1 base from J, with 15 bases between. This CDR3 reads CASSARGGWNTEAFF. The CDR3 nucleotides are TGTGCCAGCAGCGCCCGGGGAGGGTGGAACACTGAAGCTTTCTTT.

J is TRBJ1-2 and V is TRBV11-2, with D possibly being TRBD1 (5 bases). Per germline, CDR1 SGHAT and CDR2 FQNNGV. V lost 0 bases and J 7 bases, leaving 12 bases between the germline ends. The CDR3 totals 14 residues. The CDR3 is CASSLEPREGGYTF. CDR3 nucleotides: TGTGCCAGCAGCTTAGAGCCCAGGGAGGGTGGCTACACCTTC. The entire variable domain, with the rest obtained from reference TRBV11-2 and TRBJ1-2, is as follows: EAGVAQSPRYKIIEKRQSVAFWCNPISGHATLYWYQQILGQGPKLLIQFQNNGVVDDSQLPKDRFSAERLKGVDSTLKIQPAKLEDSAVYLCASSLEPREGGYTFGSGTRLTVV.

The V gene is TRBV6-1, the J gene TRBJ2-1; D gene uncertain. The CDR3 has 14 amino acids. V gave up 0 bases and J gave up 6 bases, with 9 bases separating them. Germline lookup yields CDR1 MNHNS and CDR2 SASEGT. CDR3 in amino acids: CASSEAGPRNEQFF. CDR3 DNA: TGTGCCAGCAGTGAAGCGGGCCCCCGCAATGAGCAGTTCTTC.

The rearrangement uses TRBV5-8 and TRBJ1-4; D is perhaps TRBD1 (6 bases). Germline CDR1 reads SGHTS; CDR2 reads YDEGEE. CDR3 size: 18 residues. The V end lost 4 bases, the J end lost 0 bases, and 19 bases lay between the germline ends. CDR3 sequence reads: CASSQGQTTKATNEKLFF. The CDR3 DNA follows: TGTGCCAGCAGCCAAGGACAGACCACGAAGGCAACTAATGAAAAACTGTTTTTT.

CDR3 sequence (DNA): TGCAGCGTTGAGGGTGGAACAGGTGTCACTGAAGCTTTCTTT. Amino acid sequence: CSVEGGTGVTEAFF. The J gene is TRBJ1-1, the V gene TRBV29-1, with D perhaps matching TRBD1 (5 bases). CDR1 is SQVTM and CDR2 is ANQGSEA in the germline V gene. V dropped 3 bases and J dropped 4 bases, with 15 bases sitting between them. The CDR3 covers 14 residues.

This CDR3 is CASSTQPRASGGSEQFF. CDR3 DNA: TGTGCCAGTAGTACCCAACCCCGGGCTAGCGGGGGTAGTGAGCAGTTCTTC. V and J are TRBV19 and TRBJ2-1, with 10 bases that match TRBD2. The CDR3 loop spans 17 amino acids. Unmatched junction bases numbered 15, after V lost 4 bases and J lost 9 bases. Germline values: CDR1 LNHDA, CDR2 SQIVND (reference sequence).

The CDR3 nucleotides read TGCGCCAGCAGCTTGGCACCGGCAGGGACTAACTATGGCTACACCTTC. This sequence encodes CASSLAPAGTNYGYTF. The gene calls are TRBV5-1 and TRBJ1-2, with a tentative D call TRBD1 (5 bases). V lost 0 bases and J 0 bases, leaving 12 bases between the germline ends. The CDR3 totals 16 residues. CDR1 is SGHRS, CDR2 YFSETQ, per germline.

This clone was seen only once. This chain connects TRBV11-2 to TRBJ1-1; a weak D match, TRBD1 (5 bases). CDR3 size: 15 residues. V lost 1 base, J lost 0 bases, and 9 bases lay in between. In germline, CDR1 is SGHAT, CDR2 FQNNGV. The DNA for the CDR3 is TGTGCCAGCAGCTTAGGGAGGGGCATGAACACTGAAGCTTTCTTT. Protein: CASSLGRGMNTEAFF.

J is TRBJ1-2 and V is TRBV12-3 or TRBV12-4; D remains unclear. This CDR3 spans 12 amino acids. The V gene lost 5 bases and the J gene lost 9 bases, with 13 bases spanning the gap. The CDR3 coding sequence is TGTGCCAGCAGTGAGAGACAACTGAGCTACACCTTC. Amino acid sequence: CASSERQLSYTF.